This T cell receptor beta chain was captured by sequencing in a study of early T cells in non-severe SARS-CoV-2 infection. As for the study in general: Bulk RNA isolated from unsorted whole blood underwent sequencing; chains were not paired.

Study findings and constraints: Matching with VDJdb favored anti-spike CD8 responses (missing private and CD4 specificities).

This clonotype was found many times. Antigen unknown. Attachment of unique molecular identifiers was made to individual cDNA molecules. One entry per CDR3 protein, called by TCRdb with MiXCR from the 5' RACE reads. The table includes tens of thousands of distinct CDR3 sequences, roughly 4% detected once. CDR3 size: 15 residues. The germline CDR1 and CDR2 sequences are SGHTA and FQGTGA. V shed 0 bases and J 7 bases; nucleotides not matched to a gene: 5. The clonotype originates from an adult who was a healthcare worker with PCR-confirmed SARS-CoV-2 infection or an uninfected control (not recorded which). The chain uses TRBV7-3 and TRBJ2-1, with 8 positions matching TRBD2. The sequencing sample was made of whole blood. CDR3 sequence reads: CASSLTAGGGNEQFF. In nucleotides, the CDR3 is TGTGCCAGCAGCTTAACCGCGGGGGGCGGGAATGAGCAGTTCTTC.